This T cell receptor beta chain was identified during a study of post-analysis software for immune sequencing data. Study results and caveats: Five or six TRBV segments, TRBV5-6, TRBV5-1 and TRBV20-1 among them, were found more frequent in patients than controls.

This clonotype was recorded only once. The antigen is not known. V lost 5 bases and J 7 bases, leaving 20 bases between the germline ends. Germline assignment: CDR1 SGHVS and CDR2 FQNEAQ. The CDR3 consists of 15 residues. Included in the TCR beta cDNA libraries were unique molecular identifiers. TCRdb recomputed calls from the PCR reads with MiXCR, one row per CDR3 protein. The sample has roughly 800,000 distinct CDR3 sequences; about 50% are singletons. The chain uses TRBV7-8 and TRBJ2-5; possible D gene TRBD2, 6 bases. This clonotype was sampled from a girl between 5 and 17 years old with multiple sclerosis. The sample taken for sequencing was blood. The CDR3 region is CASSPTDGGGGTQYF. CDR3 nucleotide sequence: TGTGCCAGCAGCCCTACGGACGGGGGAGGAGGGACCCAGTACTTC.